The sequence of this TCR beta chain was determined in a study of blood T cell repertoires in COVID-19. Study context: Material from acute and convalescent COVID-19 was sourced from the United States, Italy and Spain. In each case, the material was cDNA or gDNA derived from T cells, B-cell-depleted T cells, or PBMCs.

V was pared by 4 bases and J by 6 bases, with 11 bases of the junction left unmatched. The CDR3 consists of 15 residues. Germline CDR1 reads WNHNN; CDR2 reads SYGVQD (reference sequence). Per the authors' pipeline: Researchers report that nucleated cell counts were estimated from reference gene primer amplification. TCRdb's table, derived via immunoSEQ multiplex PCR, lists solely in-frame clones and lacks some. That table furnishes V, J and clone size, whereas the DNA furnished D and trimming. The sample carries some 120,000 clones, roughly four fifths recorded once. The TCR was taken from a man between 60 and 75 years old with acute or convalescent COVID-19. The genes are TRBV10-1 and TRBJ2-7, with TRBD2 identical over 8 bases. The sequenced sample consisted of peripheral blood. For the CDR3, the DNA is TGCGCCAGCAGTGGTTCGGGACTAGGATTGGGCGAGCAGTACTTC. Translated: CASSGSGLGLGEQYF.